The 7 T cell receptor beta chains reported below all come from one sample, sequenced in a study of tumor-infiltrating lymphocytes in primary liver carcinoma. Blood RNA came from unsorted whole blood; germline DNA was also extracted. With 500 ng total RNA as template and a constant-region primer, TCR beta cDNA was made. Three nested multiplex PCR rounds of slightly modified ARM-PCR generated TCR beta libraries. TRBV1-TRBV30 forward primers paired with a C-beta reverse primer drove the first two PCR rounds, about 9 cycles each. In TCRdb, the multiplex PCR reads were re-called with MiXCR into one record per CDR3 protein. The sample has 300,000 to 400,000 distinct CDR3 sequences, almost 65% seen once. What was sequenced was peripheral blood. Receptors were obtained from a middle-aged man with primary liver carcinoma and hepatitis B virus infection.

Regarding this clonotype: It may be a read error: a sequence one base away is much more abundant. V is TRBV4-3 and J is TRBJ2-3, with D perhaps TRBD1 (5 bases). The CDR3 extends over 15 amino acids. Germline CDR1 is LGHNA and CDR2 is YSLEER. CDR3 sequence (DNA): TGCGCCACCAGCCAAGACCTTACAGGTTCTCATACGCAGTATTTT. This encodes CATSQDLTGSHTQYF.

Notes on this clonotype: A read error is possible here, since a much larger clone lies one base away. The chain combines TRBV12-3 or TRBV12-4 with TRBJ2-3; unclear D gene. Trimming left V 1 base short and J 0 bases short, with 20 bases between. The CDR3 has 19 residues. CDR3 protein: CASSLVTTPAYTSTDTQYF. CDR3 nucleotides: TGTGCCAGCAGTTTAGTAACCACTCCAGCGTATACTAGCACAGATACGCAGTATTTT.

This clonotype has a count of ten or more. The V gene is TRBV11-2, the J gene TRBJ2-1, with 8 bases fitting TRBD2. The CDR3 has 15 residues. Per germline, CDR1 SGHAT and CDR2 FQNNGV. Unmatched junction bases numbered 3, after V lost 5 bases and J lost 0 bases. For the CDR3, the DNA is TGTGCCAGCAGCATTAGCGGGACCTCCTACAATGAGCAGTTCTTC. Its translation: CASSISGTSYNEQFF. The full variable domain, its missing parts supplied by reference TRBV11-2 and TRBJ2-1, is EAGVAQSPRYKIIEKRQSVAFWCNPISGHATLYWYQQILGQGPKLLIQFQNNGVVDDSQLPKDRFSAERLKGVDSTLKIQPAKLEDSAVYLCASSISGTSYNEQFFGPGTRLTVL.

In regard to this clonotype: At one end the junction does not follow the germline gene, possibly because of a read error. The chain has TRBV11-2 and TRBJ2-7, with no clear D. Germline loops: CDR1 SGHAT, CDR2 FQNNGV. The CDR3 has 15 amino acids. CDR3 loop: CAISLGLPKTYEQYF. For the CDR3, the DNA is TGTGCCATCAGCTTAGGTCTTCCCAAGACCTACGAGCAGTACTTC.

The gene calls are TRBV5-1 and TRBJ2-3, with 11 bases lining up with TRBD2. The CDR3 extends over 14 amino acids. Germline V lookup: CDR1 SGHRS, CDR2 YFSETQ. Trimming at V came to 5 bases and at J to 4 bases, leaving 3 bases not matched to a gene. CDR3 residues: CASRLAGESDTQYF. CDR3 DNA sequence: TGCGCCAGCAGACTAGCGGGAGAGTCAGATACGCAGTATTTT.

The gene calls are TRBV6-5 and TRBJ2-7, with 8 bases that match TRBD2. This CDR3 contains 13 residues. Germline-derived CDR1 and CDR2 are MNHEY and SVGAGI. The CDR3 bases are TGTGCTCGCCCCCGGACTAGCATAAAGGAGCAGTACTTC. This sequence encodes CARPRTSIKEQYF.

Notes on this clonotype: This may come from a read error, since a much larger clone is one base off. V is TRBV29-1 and J is TRBJ2-7; no clear D gene. This CDR3 comprises 12 residues. The germline gives CDR1 SQVTM, CDR2 ANQGSEA. The CDR3 loop reads CSLDIGLVGQYF. CDR3 nucleotide sequence: TGCAGCCTTGATATCGGTCTAGTCGGGCAGTACTTC.